The rows below give T cell receptor beta chains drawn from one sample of a study of control samples from healthy donors and cancer patients. Here immunoSEQ multiplex PCR was the method, and the copy in TCRdb shows in-frame clones only, minus some. The table lists over 40,000 clones, 88% of them singletons. Sequenced sample: PBMCs. These receptors were collected from a man aged 50 or older with head and neck cancer. Each CDR3 is given with its conserved first and last residue. D genes are given only for firm matches. For some rows the clone size is stated as once, few or many, or as a class when expanded; others skip it.

CASGLVISSRAPEQYF | TGTGCTAGTGGTTTGGTAATCTCCAGCAGAGCCCCCGAGCAGTACTTC | - | TRBJ2-7 | - | 16 | TRBV12-5
CATSRDRVLYEQYF | TGTGCCACCAGCAGAGATCGGGTCCTCTACGAGCAGTACTTC | - | TRBJ2-7 | - | 14 | TRBV15
CASSSGLDIVEQYF | TGTGCCAGCAGCTCGGGACTAGACATAGTCGAGCAGTACTTC | once | TRBJ2-7 | TRBD2 | 14 | TRBV5-4
CASTPLVGGGGSGANVLTF | TGTGCCAGTACCCCACTCGTCGGGGGAGGGGGTAGTGGGGCCAACGTCCTGACTTTC | - | TRBJ2-6 | - | 19 | TRBV19
CASSMGRVDGYTF | TGTGCCAGTAGTATGGGGAGGGTGGATGGCTACACCTTC | - | TRBJ1-2 | - | 13 | TRBV19
CASSIPSTGDEKLFF | TGTGCCAGTAGTATCCCCTCGACAGGGGATGAAAAACTGTTTTTT | once | TRBJ1-4 | TRBD1 | 15 | TRBV19
CASSIADSGRAPDTQYF | TGTGCCAGCAGCATTGCCGATAGCGGGAGGGCGCCGGATACGCAGTATTTT | - | TRBJ2-3 | TRBD2 | 17 | TRBV13
CASSLAGGPDTQYF | TGTGCCAGCAGTTTAGCGGGGGGCCCAGATACGCAGTATTTT | - | TRBJ2-3 | TRBD2 | 14 | TRBV28
CASSEGQAPNQPQHF | TGTGCCAGCAGTGAGGGACAGGCTCCCAATCAGCCCCAGCATTTT | - | TRBJ1-5 | TRBD1 | 15 | TRBV2
CASSLRGERNEQFF | TGTGCCAGCAGCTTAAGAGGCGAGCGCAATGAGCAGTTCTTC | - | TRBJ2-1 | - | 14 | TRBV13
CASSAPRTGSGRGYETQYF | TGTGCCAGCAGCGCCCCCCGGACAGGGAGCGGGAGGGGGTATGAGACCCAGTACTTC | - | TRBJ2-5 | TRBD2 | 19 | TRBV5-4
CASSYGLGLNNEQFF | TGTGCCAGCAGTTACGGGTTGGGGTTGAACAATGAGCAGTTCTTC | - | TRBJ2-1 | - | 15 | TRBV6-5
CASSGGTSYEQYF | TGTGCCAGCAGCGGGGGAACCTCCTACGAGCAGTACTTC | once | TRBJ2-7 | - | 13 | TRBV6-5
CASSSDRGREKLFF | TGTGCCAGCAGCTCCGACAGGGGTCGGGAAAAACTGTTTTTT | - | TRBJ1-4 | TRBD1 | 14 | TRBV7-2
CASSFENSPLHF | TGTGCCAGCAGTTTTGAAAATTCACCCCTCCACTTT | - | TRBJ1-6 | - | 12 | TRBV12-3/TRBV12-4
CASSSDRSNQPQHF | TGTGCCAGCAGCTCTGACAGGAGCAATCAGCCCCAGCATTTT | - | TRBJ1-5 | - | 14 | TRBV13